The sample holds one count of the clone carrying this T cell receptor beta chain. This sample is drawn from a study of CD8 T cells in Susac syndrome. Across the whole study: The sequenced Susac syndrome patients included more than five who had clinically active disease and about 8 who were in remission.

An amount of RNA that ranged from roughly 0.45 to 1 ug was reverse transcribed with random hexamers. Amplification of the TCR beta CDR3 was carried out by immunoSEQ multiplex PCR, which spanned a total of 54 Vbeta and 13 Jbeta segments. From the immunoSEQ multiplex PCR reads, TCRdb called clonotypes with MiXCR, one entry per CDR3 protein. Among 150,000 to 200,000 distinct CDR3 sequences listed, roughly 90% were seen once. The receptor's source is a human donor with Susac syndrome. Sequences were obtained from CD4+ T cells from PBMCs.

CDR3 loop: CASSYGTGDYGYTF. The CDR3 DNA sequence: TGTGCCAGCAGTTACGGGACAGGGGACTATGGCTACACCTTC. The V call is TRBV6-5, the J call TRBJ1-2, with TRBD1 matching over 10 bases. The V and J ends lost 2 bases and 3 bases, in that order; junction bases with no gene match: 0. Germline V gene sequence: CDR1 MNHEY, CDR2 SVGAGI. CDR3 length: 14 amino acids.